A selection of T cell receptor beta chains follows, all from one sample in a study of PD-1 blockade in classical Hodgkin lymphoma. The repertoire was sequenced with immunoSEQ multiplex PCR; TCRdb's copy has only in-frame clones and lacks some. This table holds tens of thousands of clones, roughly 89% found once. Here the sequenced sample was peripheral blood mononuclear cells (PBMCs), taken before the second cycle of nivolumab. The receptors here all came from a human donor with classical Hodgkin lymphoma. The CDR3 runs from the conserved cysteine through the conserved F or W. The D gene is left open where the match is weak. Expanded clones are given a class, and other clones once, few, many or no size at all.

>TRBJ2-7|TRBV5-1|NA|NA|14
TGCGCCAGCAAGTTTGGAGGGGGCCCCTACGAGCAGTACTTC
CASKFGGGPYEQYF
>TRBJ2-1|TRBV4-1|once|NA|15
TGCGCCAGCAGCCTCGTCTGGGGCTCCTACAATGAGCAGTTCTTC
CASSLVWGSYNEQFF
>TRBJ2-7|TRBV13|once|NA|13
TGTGCCAGCAGCTTAGCCCGGCCCTACGAGCAGTACTTC
CASSLARPYEQYF
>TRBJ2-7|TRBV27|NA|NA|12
TGTGCCAGCCAGGGTGTTGCCTACGAGCAGTACTTC
CASQGVAYEQYF
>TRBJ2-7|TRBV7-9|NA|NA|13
TGTGCCAGCAGCTGGGAGGAGGCCCACGAGCAGTACTTC
CASSWEEAHEQYF
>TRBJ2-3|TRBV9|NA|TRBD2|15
TGTGCCAGCAGTCTCAGCGGGGTTAGCACAGATACGCAGTATTTT
CASSLSGVSTDTQYF
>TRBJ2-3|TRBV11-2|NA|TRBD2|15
TGTGCCAGCAGCCCCGGACTAGCGAACACAGATACGCAGTATTTT
CASSPGLANTDTQYF
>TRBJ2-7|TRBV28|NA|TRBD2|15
TGTGCCAGCAGTTTTAGTACGGCGGGAGCCTACGAGCAGTACTTC
CASSFSTAGAYEQYF
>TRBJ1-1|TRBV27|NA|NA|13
TGTGCCAGCAGTTTGATGGGGAGCACTGAAGCTTTCTTT
CASSLMGSTEAFF
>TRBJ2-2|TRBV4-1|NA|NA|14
TGCGCCAGCAGCCAAACGGGACGAGCAGGGGAGCTGTTTTTT
CASSQTGRAGELFF
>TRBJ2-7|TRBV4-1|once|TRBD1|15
TGCGCCAGCAGCCAAGGATTACAGGGGAACGGGGAGCAGTACTTC
CASSQGLQGNGEQYF
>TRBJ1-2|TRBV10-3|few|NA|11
TGTGCCATCAGTTCAGCGTATGGCTACACCTTC
CAISSAYGYTF
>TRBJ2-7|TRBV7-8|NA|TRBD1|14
TGTGCCAGCAGCTTAGGACAGGGGGCCTACGAGCAGTACTTC
CASSLGQGAYEQYF
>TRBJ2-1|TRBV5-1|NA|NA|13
TGCGCCAGCAGCCACGCCCCCGGGAATGAGCAGTTCTTC
CASSHAPGNEQFF
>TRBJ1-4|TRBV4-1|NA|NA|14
TGCGCCAGCAGCTTATCGGGACTGGATGAAAAACTGTTTTTT
CASSLSGLDEKLFF
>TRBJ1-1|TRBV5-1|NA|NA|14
TGCGCCAGCAGCTTGCCCGCAGCGACGGGTGAAGCTTTCTTT
CASSLPAATGEAFF
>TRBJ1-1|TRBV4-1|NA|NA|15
TGCGCCAGCAGCCAAGTGGTAGGCATGAACACTGAAGCTTTCTTT
CASSQVVGMNTEAFF
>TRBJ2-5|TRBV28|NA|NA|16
TGTGCCAGCAGCAAGATGGTATTCCTTGGCCTCTCAGAGCAGTACTTC
CASSKMVFLGLSEQYF
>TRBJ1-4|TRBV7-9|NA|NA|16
TGTGCCAGCAGCCCCCCGGGGGTTGCAACTAATGAAAAACTGTTTTTT
CASSPPGVATNEKLFF
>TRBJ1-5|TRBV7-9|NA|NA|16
TGTGCCAGCAGCTTAAAGGTCAGACCTCCCAATCAGCCCCAGCATTTT
CASSLKVRPPNQPQHF
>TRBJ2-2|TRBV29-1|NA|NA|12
TGCAGCGTTCAAGGACGGGGGCTGGAGCTGTTTTTT
CSVQGRGLELFF
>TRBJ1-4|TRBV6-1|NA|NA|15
TGTGCCAGCCTATCATTCGGAGCAACTAATGAAAAACTGTTTTTT
CASLSFGATNEKLFF
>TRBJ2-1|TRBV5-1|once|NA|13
TGCGCCAGCAGCTACGACCCGGCCATGGGGCAGTTCTTC
CASSYDPAMGQFF
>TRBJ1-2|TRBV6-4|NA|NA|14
TGTGCCAGGAGAAATAAACAAAGTAACTATGGCTACACCTTC
CARRNKQSNYGYTF
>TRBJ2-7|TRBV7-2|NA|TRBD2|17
TGTGCCAGCAGCTCCCGGCTAGCGGGGGCCCTCACCTACGAGCAGTACTTC
CASSSRLAGALTYEQYF
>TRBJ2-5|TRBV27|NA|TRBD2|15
TGTGCCAGCAGCGAAAGCGGACTAGTCCAAGAGACCCAGTACTTC
CASSESGLVQETQYF
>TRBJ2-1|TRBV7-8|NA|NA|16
TGTGCCAGCAGCCTAGGCGTCTTGTTAGCCTACAATGAGCAGTTCTTC
CASSLGVLLAYNEQFF
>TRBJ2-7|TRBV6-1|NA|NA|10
TGTGCCAGCAGTTACGGAGGGCAGTACTTC
CASSYGGQYF
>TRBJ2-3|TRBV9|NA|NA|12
TGTGCCAGCAGCCCTAATTCCCATACGCAGTATTTT
CASSPNSHTQYF
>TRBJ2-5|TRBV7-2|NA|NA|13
TGTGCCAGCAGCTTCGGCCAGGAACGGACCCAGTACTTC
CASSFGQERTQYF
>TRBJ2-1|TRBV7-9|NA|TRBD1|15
TGTGCCAGCAGCCTCAGGGGGCCCTCCTACAATGAGCAGTTCTTC
CASSLRGPSYNEQFF
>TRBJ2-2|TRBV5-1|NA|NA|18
TGCGCCAGCAGCTTGGTTTGGGAGGGGGCAGCGAACACCGGGGAGCTGTTTTTT
CASSLVWEGAANTGELFF
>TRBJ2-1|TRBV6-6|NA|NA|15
TGTGCCAGCAGTCTTTCGCTTAGCTCCTACAATGAGCAGTTCTTC
CASSLSLSSYNEQFF
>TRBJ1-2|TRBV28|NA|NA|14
TGTGCCAGCAGTTTAGGTCAGGGAAACTATGGCTACACCTTC
CASSLGQGNYGYTF
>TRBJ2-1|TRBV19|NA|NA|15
TGTGCCAGTAGCTTACTAGTAAGGTCCTACAATGAGCAGTTCTTC
CASSLLVRSYNEQFF
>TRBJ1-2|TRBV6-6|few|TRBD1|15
TGTGCCAGCAGGAGCGGCGGACAGGGCGCAAGCGGCTACACCTTC
CASRSGGQGASGYTF
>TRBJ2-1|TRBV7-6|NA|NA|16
TGTGCCAGCAGCACTCGGTTGGGGGTCTCCTACAATGAGCAGTTCTTC
CASSTRLGVSYNEQFF
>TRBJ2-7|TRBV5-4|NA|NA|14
TGTGCCAGCAGCGAAAGCGGGCTGATCCCCGAGCAGTACTTC
CASSESGLIPEQYF
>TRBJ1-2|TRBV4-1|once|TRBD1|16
TGCGCCAGCAGCCAAACCCCAGGGACAGCTAACTATGGCTACACCTTC
CASSQTPGTANYGYTF
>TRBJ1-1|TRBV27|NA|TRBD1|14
TGTGCCAGCAGTTGGGGAGACAGGGTAACTGAAGCTTTCTTT
CASSWGDRVTEAFF
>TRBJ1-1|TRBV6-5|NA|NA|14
TGTGCCAGCACTTACTCACCTTATGGGGGGGGTGCTTTCTTT
CASTYSPYGGGAFF